These 11 T cell receptor beta chains were sequenced from one sample in a study of blood T cell repertoires in COVID-19. TCRdb keeps only in-frame clones here, not all; method: immunoSEQ multiplex PCR. The sample has about 250,000 clones; roughly nine tenths are singletons. Sequencing input: peripheral blood. The receptor source for this set is a woman aged 55-70 years who had recovered from COVID-19.

This clone was recorded only once. The chain employs TRBV15 and TRBJ2-1; 7 bases are a match to TRBD2. The germline CDR1 and CDR2 sequences are LNHNV and YYDKDF (reference sequence). V gave up 0 bases and J gave up 3 bases; unmatched junction bases: 2. CDR3 size: 15 residues. CDR3 residues: CATSRDWGGYNEQFF. The CDR3 DNA is TGTGCCACCAGCAGAGATTGGGGGGGCTACAATGAGCAGTTCTTC.

V is TRBV4-2 and J is TRBJ1-1; D may be TRBD1 (5 bases). Per the germline V gene, CDR1 is LGHNA and CDR2 is YNFKEQ. The CDR3 has 16 amino acids. The germline V and J ends were trimmed by 2 bases and 2 bases, with 15 bases remaining between them. CDR3 bases: TGTGCCAGCAGCCAAAGATCAGACAGACCTAACACTGAAGCTTTCTTT. Protein product: CASSQRSDRPNTEAFF.

This rearrangement joins TRBV4-1 to TRBJ2-5; D remains ambiguous. Trimming pared 0 bases from V and 2 bases from J, leaving 16 bases between. Germline assignment: CDR1 MGHRA and CDR2 YSYEKL. CDR3 size: 17 residues. The CDR3 loop reads CASSQDRSYGFQETQYF. In DNA, the CDR3 is TGCGCCAGCAGCCAAGATAGGAGTTACGGCTTTCAAGAGACCCAGTACTTC.

V is TRBV9 and J is TRBJ2-1; no clear D gene. CDR3 length: 13 residues. Germline V gives CDR1 SGDLS, CDR2 YYNGEE. V was clipped by 0 bases and J by 3 bases, with 4 bases between them. This CDR3 reads CASSVDSYNEQFF. As DNA, the CDR3 is TGTGCCAGCAGCGTAGATAGCTACAATGAGCAGTTCTTC. Filled out from reference TRBV9 and TRBJ2-1, the complete variable domain reads DSGVTQTPKHLITATGQRVTLRCSPRSGDLSVYWYQQSLDQGLQFLIQYYNGEERAKGNILERFSAQQFPDLHSELNLSSLELGDSALYFCASSVDSYNEQFFGPGTRLTVL.

This rearrangement joins TRBV7-3 to TRBJ2-7; 8 positions match TRBD1. Per germline, CDR1 SGHTA and CDR2 FQGTGA. The length of the CDR3 is 14 residues. Unmatched junction bases numbered 6, after V lost 5 bases and J lost 3 bases. The CDR3 reads CASSPRTGNYEQYF. The CDR3 DNA sequence: TGTGCCAGCAGCCCCCGGACAGGGAACTACGAGCAGTACTTC.

The genes are TRBV7-6 and TRBJ2-2; 11 bases are a match to TRBD2. V was pared by 5 bases and J by 12 bases, with 20 bases of the junction left unmatched. CDR3 size: 18 residues. From germline, CDR1 is SGHVS and CDR2 FNYEAQ. The CDR3 DNA reads as TGTGCCAGCAGCCCCCTCCCCGGGATAGCGGGGGGGGTCAGCCAGCTGTTTTTT. It is translated as CASSPLPGIAGGVSQLFF. Full variable domain (remainder filled in from reference TRBV7-6 and TRBJ2-2): GAGVSQSPRYKVTKRGQDVALRCDPISGHVSLYWYRQALGQGPEFLTYFNYEAQQDKSGLPNDRFSAERPEGSISTLTIQRTEQRDSAMYRCASSPLPGIAGGVSQLFFGEGSRLTVL.

V is TRBV16 and J is TRBJ1-2, with 11 bases matching TRBD1. The CDR3 runs 14 residues. CDR1 is KGHSY and CDR2 is FQNENV in the germline V gene. V was pared by 1 base and J by 10 bases, with 5 bases of the junction left unmatched. CDR3: CASSQLGTGGLYTF. The CDR3, as DNA: TGTGCCAGCAGCCAATTGGGGACAGGGGGGCTCTACACCTTC.

The CDR3 nucleotides read TGTGCCAGCTTAGCCCCCACCGGGACAGAAAGCTCCTACGAGCAGTACTTC. Its translation: CASLAPTGTESSYEQYF. The rearrangement uses TRBV18 and TRBJ2-7; 7 nucleotides align to TRBD1. J was trimmed by 0 bases and V by 7 bases; bases with no gene match: 15. Germline V gene data show CDR1 as KGHSH and CDR2 as LQKENI. The CDR3 runs 17 residues.

This chain connects TRBV7-2 to TRBJ1-6; a weak D match, TRBD1 (6 bases). The V end was cut by 5 bases, the J end by 9 bases, with 17 bases between. Germline lookup yields CDR1 SGHTA and CDR2 FQGNSA. The CDR3 spans 15 residues. In DNA, the CDR3 is TGTGCCAGCAGCCGTAATAGGGGGATCTCTTCACCCCTCCACTTT. It yields the protein CASSRNRGISSPLHF.

The rearrangement uses TRBV5-6 and TRBJ1-2, with D uncertain. V was cut by 4 bases and J by 8 bases, with 9 bases left in between. The CDR3 spans 11 residues. In germline, CDR1 is SGHDT, CDR2 YYEEEE. CDR3 sequence: CASSLLSGYTF. The DNA for the CDR3 is TGTGCCAGCAGCCTCCTCTCGGGCTACACCTTC.

The chain joins TRBV5-4 to TRBJ2-7, with a weak D call TRBD1 (6 bases). The ends were cut back, 1 base at V and 2 bases at J, with 7 bases in the middle. The length of the CDR3 is 13 residues. CDR1 is SGHNT and CDR2 is YYREEE in the germline V gene (reference sequence). CDR3 region: CASSLTGTYEQYF. The DNA for the CDR3 is TGTGCCAGCAGCTTGACAGGGACCTACGAGCAGTACTTC.